Listed here is a single TCR beta chain. Its target is unknown. This entry is derived from a study of Graves' ophthalmopathy and Graves' hyperthyroidism. Study-wide results and caveats: Its predictions of ophthalmopathy progression gave the model 55% to 71% sensitivity and about 72% specificity. Distinction of ophthalmopathy from stable hyperthyroidism by a 13-signature model reached approximately 88% sensitivity and 75% to 83% specificity. In blood, most expanded thyroid clonotypes above 0.001 frequency were also detected.

Scientists amplified the TCR beta CDR3 regions from RNA transcripts. Second-round multiplex PCR came after a first-round RT-PCR that employed HTBI primers. TCRdb recomputed calls from the multiplex PCR reads with MiXCR, one row per CDR3 protein. The sample yields about 400,000 distinct CDR3 sequences, more than 20% seen once. Other autoimmune disease, uncontrolled infection, pregnancy and lactation led to exclusion. Looked up from germline, CDR1 is GTSNPN and CDR2 is SVGIG (reference sequence). Trimming cost V 3 bases and J 7 bases, with 12 bases left between them. The CDR3 has 13 residues. This TCR came from a woman under 30 with stable Graves' hyperthyroidism. Material for sequencing was peripheral blood. The chain couples TRBV30 to TRBJ2-2; no clear D gene. The CDR3: CAWSRMVNGELFF. The DNA for the CDR3 is TGTGCCTGGAGCAGGATGGTAAACGGGGAGCTGTTTTTT.